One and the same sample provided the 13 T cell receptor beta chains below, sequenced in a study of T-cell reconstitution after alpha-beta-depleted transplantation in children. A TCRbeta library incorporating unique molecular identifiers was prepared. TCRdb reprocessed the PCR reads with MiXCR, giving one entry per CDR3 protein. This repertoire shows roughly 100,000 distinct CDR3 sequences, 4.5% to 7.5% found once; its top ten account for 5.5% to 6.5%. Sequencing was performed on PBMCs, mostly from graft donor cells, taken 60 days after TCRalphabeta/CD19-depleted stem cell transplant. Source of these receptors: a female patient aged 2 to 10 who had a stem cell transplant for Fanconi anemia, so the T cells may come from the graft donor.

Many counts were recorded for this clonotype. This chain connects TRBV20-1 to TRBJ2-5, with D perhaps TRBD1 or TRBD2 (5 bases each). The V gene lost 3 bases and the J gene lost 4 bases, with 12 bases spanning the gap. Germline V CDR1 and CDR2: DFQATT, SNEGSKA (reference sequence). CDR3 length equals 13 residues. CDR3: CSASPGTGETQYF. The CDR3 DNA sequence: TGCAGTGCTAGCCCCGGGACGGGAGAGACCCAGTACTTC.

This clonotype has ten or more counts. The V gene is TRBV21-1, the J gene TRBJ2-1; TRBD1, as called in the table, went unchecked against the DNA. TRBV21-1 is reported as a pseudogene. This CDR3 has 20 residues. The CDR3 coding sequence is TGTGCCAGCAGCAAAAAAAATAGGCGTTACAGGAAACGGTCCTACAATGAGCAGTTCTTC. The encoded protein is CASSKKNRRYRKRSYNEQFF.

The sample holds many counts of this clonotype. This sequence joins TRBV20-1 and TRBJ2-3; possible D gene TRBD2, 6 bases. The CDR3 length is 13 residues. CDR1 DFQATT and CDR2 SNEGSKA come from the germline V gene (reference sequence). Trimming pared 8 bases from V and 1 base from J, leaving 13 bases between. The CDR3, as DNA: TGCAGTCCTCTAGCGACCGGCACAGATACGCAGTATTTT. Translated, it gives CSPLATGTDTQYF.

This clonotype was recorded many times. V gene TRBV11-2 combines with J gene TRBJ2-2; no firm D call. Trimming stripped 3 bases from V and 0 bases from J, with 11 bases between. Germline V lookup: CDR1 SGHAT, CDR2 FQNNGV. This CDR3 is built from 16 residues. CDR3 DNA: TGTGCCAGCAGCTTTCTCGGCGCCTCGAACACCGGGGAGCTGTTTTTT. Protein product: CASSFLGASNTGELFF.

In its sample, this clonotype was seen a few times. The CDR3 sequence: CASRASGGASDEQFF. DNA for the CDR3: TGTGCCAGCAGGGCTAGCGGGGGGGCCTCCGATGAGCAGTTCTTC. The V call is TRBV12-3 or TRBV12-4, the J call TRBJ2-1; 12 nucleotides agree with TRBD2. V gave up 6 bases and J gave up 8 bases; unmatched junction bases: 8. The CDR3 has 15 residues.

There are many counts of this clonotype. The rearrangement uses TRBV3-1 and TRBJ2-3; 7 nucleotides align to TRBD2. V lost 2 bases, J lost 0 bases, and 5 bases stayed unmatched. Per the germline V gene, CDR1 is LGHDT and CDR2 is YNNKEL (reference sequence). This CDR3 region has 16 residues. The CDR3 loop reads CASSQRLAVSTDTQYF. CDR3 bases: TGTGCCAGCAGCCAACGACTAGCTGTGAGCACAGATACGCAGTATTTT.

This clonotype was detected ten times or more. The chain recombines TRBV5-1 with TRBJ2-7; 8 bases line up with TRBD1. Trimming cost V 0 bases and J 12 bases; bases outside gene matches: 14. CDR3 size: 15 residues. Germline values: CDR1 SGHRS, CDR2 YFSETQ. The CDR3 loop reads CASSLDLVIRTGLYF. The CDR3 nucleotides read TGCGCCAGCAGCTTGGATCTCGTGATTCGGACAGGGTTGTACTTC.

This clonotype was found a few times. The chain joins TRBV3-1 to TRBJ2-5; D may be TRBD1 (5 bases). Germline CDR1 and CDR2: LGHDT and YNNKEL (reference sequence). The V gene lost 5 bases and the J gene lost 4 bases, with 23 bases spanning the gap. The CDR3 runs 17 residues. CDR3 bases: TGTGCCAGCAGCAGCCCAGACTGGGGCCGGACAAGAGAGACCCAGTACTTC. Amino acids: CASSSPDWGRTRETQYF.

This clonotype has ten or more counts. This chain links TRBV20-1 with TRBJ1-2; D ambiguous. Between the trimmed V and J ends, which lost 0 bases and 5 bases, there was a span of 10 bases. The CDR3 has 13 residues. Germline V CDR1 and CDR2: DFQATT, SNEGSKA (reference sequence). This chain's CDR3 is CSARDSKDYGYTF. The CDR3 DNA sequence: TGCAGTGCTAGAGATAGTAAAGATTATGGCTACACCTTC.

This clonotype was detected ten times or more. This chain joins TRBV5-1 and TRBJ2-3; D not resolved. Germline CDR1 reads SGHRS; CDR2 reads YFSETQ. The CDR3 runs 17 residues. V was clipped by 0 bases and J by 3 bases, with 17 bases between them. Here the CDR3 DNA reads TGCGCCAGCAGCTTGGCCGTTCTCCTATTATTTACAGATACGCAGTATTTT. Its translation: CASSLAVLLLFTDTQYF.

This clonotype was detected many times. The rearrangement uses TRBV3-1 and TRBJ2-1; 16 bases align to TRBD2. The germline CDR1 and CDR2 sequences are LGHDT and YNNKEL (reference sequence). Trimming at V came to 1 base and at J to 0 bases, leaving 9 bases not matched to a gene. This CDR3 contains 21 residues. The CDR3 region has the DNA TGTGCCAGCAGCCAAGTGAACCCGGGACTAGCGGGGGGGAGCTCCTACAATGAGCAGTTCTTC. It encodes CASSQVNPGLAGGSSYNEQFF.

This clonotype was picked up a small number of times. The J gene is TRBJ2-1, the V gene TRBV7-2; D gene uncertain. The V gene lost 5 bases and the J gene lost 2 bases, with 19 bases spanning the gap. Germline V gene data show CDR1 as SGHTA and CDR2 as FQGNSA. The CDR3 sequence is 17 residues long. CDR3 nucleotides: TGTGCCAGCAGCAAATTCGGTCTCTCGGTAACCTACAATGAGCAGTTCTTC. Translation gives CASSKFGLSVTYNEQFF.

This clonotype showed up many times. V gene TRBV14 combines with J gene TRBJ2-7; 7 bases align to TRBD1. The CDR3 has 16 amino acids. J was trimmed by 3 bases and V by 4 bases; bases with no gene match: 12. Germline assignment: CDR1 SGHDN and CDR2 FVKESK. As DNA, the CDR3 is TGTGCCAGCAGCCCCGACAGGGAACCTAGCCTCTACGAGCAGTACTTC. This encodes CASSPDREPSLYEQYF.